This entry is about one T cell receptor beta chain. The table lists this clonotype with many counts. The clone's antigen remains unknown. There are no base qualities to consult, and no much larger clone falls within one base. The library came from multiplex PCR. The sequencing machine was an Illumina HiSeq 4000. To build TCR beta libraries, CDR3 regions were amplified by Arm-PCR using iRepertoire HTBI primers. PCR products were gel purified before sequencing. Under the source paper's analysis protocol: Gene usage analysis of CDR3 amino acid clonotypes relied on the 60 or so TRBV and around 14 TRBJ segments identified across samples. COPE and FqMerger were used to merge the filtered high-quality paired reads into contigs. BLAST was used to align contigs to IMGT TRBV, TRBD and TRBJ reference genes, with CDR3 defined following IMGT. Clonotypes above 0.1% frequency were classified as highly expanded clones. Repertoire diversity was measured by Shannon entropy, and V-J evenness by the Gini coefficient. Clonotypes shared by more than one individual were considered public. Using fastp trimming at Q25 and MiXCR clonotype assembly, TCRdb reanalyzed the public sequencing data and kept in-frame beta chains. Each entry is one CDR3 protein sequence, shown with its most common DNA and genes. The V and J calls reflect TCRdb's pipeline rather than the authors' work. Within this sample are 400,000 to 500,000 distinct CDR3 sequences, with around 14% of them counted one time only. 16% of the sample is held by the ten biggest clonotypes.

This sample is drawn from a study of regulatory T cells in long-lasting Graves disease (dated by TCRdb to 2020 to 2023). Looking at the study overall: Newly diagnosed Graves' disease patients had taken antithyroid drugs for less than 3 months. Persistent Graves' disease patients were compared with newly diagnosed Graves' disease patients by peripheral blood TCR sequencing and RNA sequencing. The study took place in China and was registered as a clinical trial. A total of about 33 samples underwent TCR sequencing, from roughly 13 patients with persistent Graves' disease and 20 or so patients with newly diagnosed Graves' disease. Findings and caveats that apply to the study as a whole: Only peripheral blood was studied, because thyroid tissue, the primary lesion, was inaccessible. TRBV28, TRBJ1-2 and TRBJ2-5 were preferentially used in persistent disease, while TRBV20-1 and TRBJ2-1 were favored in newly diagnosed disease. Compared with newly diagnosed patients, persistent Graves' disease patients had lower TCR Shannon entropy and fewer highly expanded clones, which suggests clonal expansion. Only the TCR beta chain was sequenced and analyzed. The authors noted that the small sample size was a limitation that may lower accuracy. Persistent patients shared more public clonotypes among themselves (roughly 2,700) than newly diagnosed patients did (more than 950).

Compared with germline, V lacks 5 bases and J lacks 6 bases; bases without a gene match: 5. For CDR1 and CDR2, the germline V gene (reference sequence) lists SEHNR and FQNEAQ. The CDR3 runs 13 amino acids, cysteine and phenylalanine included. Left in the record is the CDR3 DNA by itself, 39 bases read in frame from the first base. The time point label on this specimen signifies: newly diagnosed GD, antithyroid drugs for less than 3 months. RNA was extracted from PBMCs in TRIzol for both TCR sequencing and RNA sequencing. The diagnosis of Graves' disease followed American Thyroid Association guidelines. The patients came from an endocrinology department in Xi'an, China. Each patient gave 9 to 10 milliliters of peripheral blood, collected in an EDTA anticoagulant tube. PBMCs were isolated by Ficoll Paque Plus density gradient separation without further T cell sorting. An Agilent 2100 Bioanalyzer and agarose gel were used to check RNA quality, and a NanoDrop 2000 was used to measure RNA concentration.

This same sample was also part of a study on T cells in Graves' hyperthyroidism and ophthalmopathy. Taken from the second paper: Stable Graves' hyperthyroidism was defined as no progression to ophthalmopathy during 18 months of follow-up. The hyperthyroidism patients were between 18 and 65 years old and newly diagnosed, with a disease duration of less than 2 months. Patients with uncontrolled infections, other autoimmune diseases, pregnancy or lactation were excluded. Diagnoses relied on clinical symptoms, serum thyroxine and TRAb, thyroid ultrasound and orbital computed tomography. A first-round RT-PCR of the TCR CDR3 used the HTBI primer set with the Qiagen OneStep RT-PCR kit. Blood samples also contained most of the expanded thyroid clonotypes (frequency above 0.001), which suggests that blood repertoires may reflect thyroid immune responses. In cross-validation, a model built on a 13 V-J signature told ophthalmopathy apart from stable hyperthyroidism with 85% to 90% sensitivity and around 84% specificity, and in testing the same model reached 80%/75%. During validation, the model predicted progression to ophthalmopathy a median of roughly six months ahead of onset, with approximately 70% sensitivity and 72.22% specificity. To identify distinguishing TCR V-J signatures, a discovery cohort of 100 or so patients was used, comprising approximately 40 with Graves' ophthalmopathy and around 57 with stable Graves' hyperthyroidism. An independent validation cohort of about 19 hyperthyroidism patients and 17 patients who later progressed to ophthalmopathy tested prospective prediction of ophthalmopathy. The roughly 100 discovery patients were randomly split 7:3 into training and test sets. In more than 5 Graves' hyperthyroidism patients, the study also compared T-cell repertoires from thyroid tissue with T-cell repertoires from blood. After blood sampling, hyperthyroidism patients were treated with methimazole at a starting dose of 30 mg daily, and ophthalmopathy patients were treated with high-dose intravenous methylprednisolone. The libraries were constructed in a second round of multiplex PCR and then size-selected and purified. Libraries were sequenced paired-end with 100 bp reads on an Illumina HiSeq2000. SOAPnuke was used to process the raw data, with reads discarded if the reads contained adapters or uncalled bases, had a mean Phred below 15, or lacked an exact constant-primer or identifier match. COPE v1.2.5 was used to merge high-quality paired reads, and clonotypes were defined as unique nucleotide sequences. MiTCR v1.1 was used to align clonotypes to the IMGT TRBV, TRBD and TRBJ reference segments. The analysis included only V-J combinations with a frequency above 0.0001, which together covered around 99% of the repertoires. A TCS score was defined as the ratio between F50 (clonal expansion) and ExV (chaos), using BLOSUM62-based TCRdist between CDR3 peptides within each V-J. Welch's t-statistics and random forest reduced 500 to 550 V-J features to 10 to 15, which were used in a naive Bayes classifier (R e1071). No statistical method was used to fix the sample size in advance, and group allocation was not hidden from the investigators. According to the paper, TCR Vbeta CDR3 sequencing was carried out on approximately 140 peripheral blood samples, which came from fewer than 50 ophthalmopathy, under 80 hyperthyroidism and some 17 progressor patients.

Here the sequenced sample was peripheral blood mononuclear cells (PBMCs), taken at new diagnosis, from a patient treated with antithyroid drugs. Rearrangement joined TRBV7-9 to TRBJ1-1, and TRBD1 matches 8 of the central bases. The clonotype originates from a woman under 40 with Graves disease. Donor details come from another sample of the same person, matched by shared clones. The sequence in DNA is TGTGCCAGCAGCCCAGGGGGCAGGGCTGAAGCTTTCTTT. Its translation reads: CASSPGGRAEAFF.